The 15 T cell receptor beta chains below were found in one sample sequenced in a study of CD4+ T cells in melanoma. Assay: immunoSEQ multiplex PCR; the TCRdb copy retains only in-frame clones and omits some. The repertoire includes approximately 9,400 clones, around 62% of them detected once, and about an eighth sits in the top ten. Sequenced input: cells from a culture (not recorded whether cultured in vitro). Receptors were obtained from a human donor with melanoma.

This clone appeared a single time. The CDR3 here is CASSFTGGRTDTQYF. Here the CDR3 DNA reads TGTGCCAGCAGCTTCACGGGGGGGCGCACAGATACGCAGTATTTT. This chain connects TRBV7-9 to TRBJ2-3, with 8 bases lining up with TRBD2. The CDR3 extends over 15 amino acids. CDR1 is SEHNR and CDR2 is FQNEAQ in the germline V gene (reference sequence). Trimming took 3 bases from V and 1 from J; bases not matched to a gene: 3.

The chain couples TRBV6-6 to TRBJ2-4; no reliable D call. The CDR3 contains 11 residues. Germline-derived CDR1 and CDR2 are MNHNY and SVGAGI (reference sequence). V shed 0 bases and J shed 12 bases, with 6 bases lying between them. CDR3 coding DNA: TGTGCCAGCAGTTACTCGAATACTCAGTACTTC. Translated: CASSYSNTQYF.

This chain uses TRBV5-6 with TRBJ2-1; possibly TRBD1 for D (6 bases). This CDR3 has 13 residues. Trimming shortened V by 1 base and J by 8 bases, and 10 bases separated the two germline ends. CDR1 and CDR2 from the germline V gene are SGHDT and YYEEEE. The CDR3 DNA is TGTGCCAGCAGCTTGCAGGGGTTGGATGAGCAGTTCTTC. Translation: CASSLQGLDEQFF.

The chain carries TRBV6-6 and TRBJ2-2; D is unresolved. This CDR3 is 15 amino acids long. Germline CDR1 MNHNY, CDR2 SVGAGI (reference sequence). Trimming left V 6 bases short and J 6 bases short, with 17 bases between. The CDR3 region is CASSYDNGLSGELFF. The CDR3 DNA sequence: TGTGCCAGCAGCTACGACAACGGGTTGTCCGGGGAGCTGTTTTTT.

The genes are TRBV14 and TRBJ2-2; maybe TRBD2 (5 bases). Germline V gene data show CDR1 as SGHDN and CDR2 as FVKESK. CDR3 length: 13 residues. V lost 3 bases to trimming and J lost 6 bases, with 8 bases between them. Here the CDR3 DNA reads TGTGCCAGCAGCCAGCGAGCGGCCGGGGAGCTGTTTTTT. As protein: CASSQRAAGELFF.

The V call is TRBV2, the J call TRBJ2-3; no clear D gene. Trimming took 1 base from V and 11 from J, leaving 4 bases between them. CDR3 length: 10 amino acids. CDR1 is SNHLY and CDR2 is FYNNEI in the germline V gene. Here the CDR3 reads CASSEGRQYF. The CDR3 DNA is TGTGCCAGCAGTGAAGGACGGCAGTATTTT.

This chain connects TRBV6-5 to TRBJ1-1; possible D gene TRBD1, 6 bases. The CDR3 is 13 amino acids. Germline V gene data show CDR1 as MNHEY and CDR2 as SVGAGI. The V gene lost 6 bases and the J gene lost 3 bases, with 11 bases spanning the gap. The CDR3 DNA sequence: TGTGCCAGCAGGTGGGAGGGGGACACTGAAGCTTTCTTT. This codes for CASRWEGDTEAFF.

The CDR3 DNA reads TGTGCCAGTACCAGGGGGAACACTGAAGCTTTCTTT. This gives the protein CASTRGNTEAFF. This chain links TRBV19 with TRBJ1-1; D might be TRBD1 (6 bases). The CDR3 extends over 12 amino acids. Germline loops: CDR1 LNHDA, CDR2 SQIVND (reference sequence). V lost 7 bases to trimming and J lost 1 base, with 7 bases between them.

This clone was seen more than once but under ten times. The rearrangement uses TRBV4-1 and TRBJ2-2, with TRBD2 as a possible D gene (5 bases). Looked up from germline, CDR1 is MGHRA and CDR2 is YSYEKL. Trimming shortened V by 3 bases and J by 7 bases, and 12 bases separated the two germline ends. This CDR3 contains 14 residues. CDR3 region: CASSQAGDIGELFF. CDR3 nucleotide sequence: TGCGCCAGCAGCCAGGCCGGGGATATCGGGGAGCTGTTTTTT.

The rearrangement uses TRBV7-9 and TRBJ2-5; 12 bases map to TRBD2. The CDR3 is made up of 17 amino acids. CDR1 and CDR2 from the germline V gene are SEHNR and FQNEAQ (reference sequence). Trimming at V came to 5 bases and at J to 5 bases, leaving 12 bases not matched to a gene. CDR3 residues: CASSPSRLAGERETQYF. CDR3 DNA: TGTGCCAGCAGCCCGTCCAGACTAGCGGGGGAGCGGGAGACCCAGTACTTC.

The rearrangement uses TRBV6-5 and TRBJ2-1; 7 bases fit TRBD2. V was clipped by 5 bases and J by 12 bases; unmatched bases: 10. CDR1 MNHEY and CDR2 SVGAGI come from the germline V gene. There are 13 residues in the CDR3. The CDR3 region is CASSVSGPGGQFF. Written as DNA, the CDR3 is TGTGCCAGCAGTGTCTCGGGGCCGGGGGGGCAGTTCTTC.

The chain combines TRBV30 with TRBJ2-5; 9 bases line up with TRBD1. This CDR3 has 17 amino acids. V shed 4 bases, J shed 3 bases, and the junction held 15 bases outside the gene matches. The V gene's germline CDR1 is GTSNPN and CDR2 SVGIG (reference sequence). In DNA form, the CDR3 reads TGTGCCTGGAAACCAGGAGGGACAGGGAGTGGGAAAGAGACCCAGTACTTC. Protein sequence: CAWKPGGTGSGKETQYF.

The count of this clone is one. The CDR3 DNA reads as TGCGCCAGCCCGGGGGTGGGAAGAGACCTAGCGGGGCGATCCCCCTACAATGAGCAGTTCTTC. As protein: CASPGVGRDLAGRSPYNEQFF. The chain joins TRBV4-1 to TRBJ2-1; 9 nucleotides agree with TRBD2. Trimming cost V 8 bases and J 2 bases; bases outside gene matches: 25. The CDR3 covers 21 residues. The germline CDR1 and CDR2 sequences are MGHRA and YSYEKL.

This chain uses TRBV19 with TRBJ2-2, with TRBD2 identical over 9 bases. Trimming at V came to 7 bases and at J to 5 bases, leaving 5 bases not matched to a gene. This CDR3 has 14 amino acids. CDR1 is LNHDA and CDR2 is SQIVND in the germline V gene (reference sequence). CDR3 region: CASMRLAGTGELFF. For the CDR3, the DNA is TGTGCCAGTATGAGGCTAGCGGGGACCGGGGAGCTGTTTTTT. Full variable domain (missing parts from reference TRBV19 and TRBJ2-2): DGGITQSPKYLFRKEGQNVTLSCEQNLNHDAMYWYRQDPGQGLRLIYYSQIVNDFQKGDIAEGYSVSREKKESFPLTVTSAQKNPTAFYLCASMRLAGTGELFFGEGSRLTVL.

The rearrangement joins TRBV5-1 to TRBJ2-6; 8 nucleotides match TRBD1. The CDR3 totals 15 residues. J lost 2 bases, V lost 4 bases, and 2 bases had no gene match. Germline CDR1 and CDR2: SGHRS and YFSETQ. In nucleotides, the CDR3 is TGCGCCAGCAGCCAGACAGGGGCTGGGGCCAACGTCCTGACTTTC. Its protein is CASSQTGAGANVLTF.